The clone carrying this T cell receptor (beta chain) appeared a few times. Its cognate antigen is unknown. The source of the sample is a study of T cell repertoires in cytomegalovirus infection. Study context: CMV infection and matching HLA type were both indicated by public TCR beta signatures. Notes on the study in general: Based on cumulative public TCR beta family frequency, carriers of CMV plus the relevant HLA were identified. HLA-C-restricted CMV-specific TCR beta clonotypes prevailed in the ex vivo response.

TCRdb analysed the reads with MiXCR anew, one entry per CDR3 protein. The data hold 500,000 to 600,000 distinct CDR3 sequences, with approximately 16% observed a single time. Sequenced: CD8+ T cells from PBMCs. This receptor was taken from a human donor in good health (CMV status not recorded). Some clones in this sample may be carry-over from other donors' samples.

The CDR3 DNA reads as TGTGCCAGCAGTTTATCAGCAGGGACCCATCAGCCCCAGCATTTT. It specifies CASSLSAGTHQPQHF. The chain uses TRBV27 and TRBJ1-5; perhaps TRBD1 as D (5 bases). Trimming left V 0 bases short and J 5 bases short, with 11 bases between. The CDR3 runs 15 residues. Germline V gene data show CDR1 as MNHEY and CDR2 as SMNVEV (reference sequence).